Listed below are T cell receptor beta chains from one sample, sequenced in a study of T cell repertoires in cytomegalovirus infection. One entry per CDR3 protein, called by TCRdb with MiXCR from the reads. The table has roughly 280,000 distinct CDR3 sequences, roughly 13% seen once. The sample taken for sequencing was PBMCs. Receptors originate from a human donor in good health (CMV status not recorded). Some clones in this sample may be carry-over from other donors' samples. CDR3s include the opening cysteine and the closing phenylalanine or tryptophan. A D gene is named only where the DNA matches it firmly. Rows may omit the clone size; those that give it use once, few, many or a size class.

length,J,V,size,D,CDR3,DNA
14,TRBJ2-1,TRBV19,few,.,CASRNPRADNEQFF,TGTGCCAGTAGAAATCCCCGGGCTGATAATGAGCAGTTCTTC
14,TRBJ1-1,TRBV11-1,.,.,CASKKVTGNTEAFF,TGTGCCAGCAAGAAGGTTACGGGAAACACTGAAGCTTTCTTT
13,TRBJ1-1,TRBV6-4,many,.,CASSEGENTEAFF,TGTGCCAGCAGTGAGGGGGAGAACACTGAAGCTTTCTTT
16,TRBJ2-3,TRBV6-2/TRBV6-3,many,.,CASSFRGTTSTDTQYF,TGTGCCAGCAGTTTCCGCGGGACAACGAGCACAGATACGCAGTATTTT
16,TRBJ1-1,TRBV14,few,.,CASSQGGGRMNTEAFF,TGTGCCAGCAGCCAAGGAGGGGGGCGCATGAACACTGAAGCTTTCTTT
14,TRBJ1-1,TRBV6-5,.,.,CASRPRLKNTEAFF,TGTGCCAGCAGACCCAGGCTAAAGAACACTGAAGCTTTCTTT
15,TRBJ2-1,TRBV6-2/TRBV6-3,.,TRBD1,CASSYEGARGNEQFF,TGTGCCAGCAGTTACGAGGGGGCGAGGGGGAATGAGCAGTTCTTC
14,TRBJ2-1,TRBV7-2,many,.,CASSLYGAYNEQFF,TGTGCCAGCAGCTTATATGGGGCATACAATGAGCAGTTCTTC
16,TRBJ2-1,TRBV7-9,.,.,CASSLALGSSYNEQFF,TGTGCCAGCAGCTTAGCGCTGGGTAGCTCCTACAATGAGCAGTTCTTC
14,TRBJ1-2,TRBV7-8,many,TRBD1,CASSPRTGDYGYTF,TGTGCCAGCAGCCCTAGGACAGGGGACTATGGCTACACCTTC
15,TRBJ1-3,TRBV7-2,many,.,CASSSSSFSGNTIYF,TGTGCCAGCAGCTCGTCGTCCTTCTCTGGAAACACCATATATTTT
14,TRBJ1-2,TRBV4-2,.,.,CASSQRTARGGYTF,TGTGCCAGCAGCCAGAGGACAGCGCGGGGTGGCTACACCTTC
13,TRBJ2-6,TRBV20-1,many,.,CSASSSGANVLTF,TGCAGTGCCAGCAGTTCCGGGGCCAACGTCCTGACTTTC
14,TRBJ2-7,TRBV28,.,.,CASSLEGWKSEQYF,TGTGCCAGCAGTTTAGAGGGCTGGAAGAGCGAGCAGTACTTC
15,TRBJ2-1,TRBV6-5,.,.,CASRPTLSSYNEQFF,TGTGCCAGCAGGCCGACTTTGAGCTCCTACAATGAGCAGTTCTTC
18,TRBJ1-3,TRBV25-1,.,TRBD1,CASSGRDRLPYTGNTIYF,TGTGCCAGCAGTGGACGGGACAGGTTACCCTATACTGGAAACACCATATATTTT
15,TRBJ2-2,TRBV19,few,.,CASSSRDLLTGELFF,TGTGCCAGTAGTTCGAGGGACTTACTCACCGGGGAGCTGTTTTTT
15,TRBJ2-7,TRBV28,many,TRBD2,CASSFPGGKSYEQYF,TGTGCCAGCAGTTTTCCGGGGGGAAAATCCTACGAGCAGTACTTC
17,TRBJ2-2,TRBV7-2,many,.,CASSLGGLGDNTGELFF,TGTGCCAGCAGCTTAGGGGGACTGGGAGACAACACCGGGGAGCTGTTTTTT
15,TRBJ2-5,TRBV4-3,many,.,CASSQDIGGQETQYF,TGCGCCAGCAGCCAAGATATTGGGGGCCAAGAGACCCAGTACTTC
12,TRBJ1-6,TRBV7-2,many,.,CASSFFNSPLHF,TGTGCCAGCAGCTTTTTTAATTCACCCCTCCACTTT
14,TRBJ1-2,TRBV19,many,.,CASSIRVTNYGYTF,TGTGCCAGTAGTATCCGGGTTACTAACTATGGCTACACCTTC
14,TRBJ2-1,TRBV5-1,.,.,CASYTSPSYNEQFF,TGCGCCAGCTACACCAGCCCTTCCTACAATGAGCAGTTCTTC
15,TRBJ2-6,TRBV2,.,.,CASKRTVTGANVLTF,TGTGCCAGCAAACGTACAGTGACTGGGGCCAACGTCCTGACTTTC
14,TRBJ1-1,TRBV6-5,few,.,CASRRAQINTEAFF,TGTGCCAGCAGGCGGGCCCAGATAAACACTGAAGCTTTCTTT
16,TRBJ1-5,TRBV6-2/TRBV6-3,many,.,CASSYSGRGGNQPQHF,TGTGCCAGCAGTTACTCCGGCAGGGGAGGTAACCAGCCCCAGCATTTT
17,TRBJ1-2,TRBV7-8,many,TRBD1,CASSLRPAGQGLGGYTF,TGTGCCAGCAGCCTCCGCCCCGCGGGACAGGGTTTAGGAGGCTACACCTTC
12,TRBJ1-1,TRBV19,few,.,CARPRGNTEAFF,TGTGCCAGACCAAGAGGGAACACTGAAGCTTTCTTT
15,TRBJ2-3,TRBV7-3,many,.,CASSLRGGYTDTQYF,TGTGCCAGCAGCTTAAGGGGCGGATACACAGATACGCAGTATTTT
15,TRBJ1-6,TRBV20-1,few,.,CSAIAGTSNNSPLHF,TGCAGTGCTATCGCCGGGACATCGAATAATTCACCCCTCCACTTT
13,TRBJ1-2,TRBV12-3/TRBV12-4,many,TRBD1,CASSLRQGTGYTF,TGTGCCAGCAGTTTGAGACAGGGGACGGGCTACACCTTC
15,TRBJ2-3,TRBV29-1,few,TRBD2,CSARTSGPLVDTQYF,TGCAGCGCCAGGACTAGCGGCCCTCTGGTGGATACGCAGTATTTT
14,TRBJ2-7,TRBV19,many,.,CASKRAGHLYEQYF,TGTGCCAGTAAAAGAGCGGGACACCTCTACGAGCAGTACTTC
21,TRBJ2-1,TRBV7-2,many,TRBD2,CASSSGLAGMTLLSSYNEQFF,TGTGCCAGCAGCTCAGGACTAGCGGGTATGACCTTACTAAGCTCCTACAATGAGCAGTTCTTC
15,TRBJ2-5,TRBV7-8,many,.,CASSFRPGRQETQYF,TGTGCCAGCAGCTTCCGACCGGGACGGCAAGAGACCCAGTACTTC
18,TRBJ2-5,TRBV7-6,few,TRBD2,CASSSTTLRGDLVETQYF,TGTGCCAGCAGTTCTACTACTCTACGGGGGGACCTCGTTGAGACCCAGTACTTC
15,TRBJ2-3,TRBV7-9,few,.,CASSQRRDSTDTQYF,TGTGCCAGCAGCCAACGCCGGGACAGCACAGATACGCAGTATTTT
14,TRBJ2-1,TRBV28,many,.,CASSLDLNDNEQFF,TGTGCCAGCAGTTTAGATTTGAACGACAATGAGCAGTTCTTC
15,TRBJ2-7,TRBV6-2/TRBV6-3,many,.,CASSYSAEPSDEQYF,TGTGCCAGCAGTTACTCGGCAGAACCCTCGGACGAGCAGTACTTC
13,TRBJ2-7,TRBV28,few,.,CASSLGVPWEQYF,TGTGCCAGCAGTTTAGGCGTCCCGTGGGAGCAGTACTTC
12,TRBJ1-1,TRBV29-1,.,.,CSMGEGSTEAFF,TGCAGCATGGGGGAGGGCTCCACTGAAGCTTTCTTT
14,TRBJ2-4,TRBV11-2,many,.,CASTLSISADIQYF,TGTGCCAGCACCCTCTCCATCAGCGCTGACATTCAGTACTTC
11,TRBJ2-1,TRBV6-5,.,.,CASRNRVEQFF,TGTGCCAGCAGAAACAGGGTTGAGCAGTTCTTC
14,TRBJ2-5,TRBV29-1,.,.,CSATPSGKQETQYF,TGCAGCGCTACACCTTCAGGGAAACAAGAGACCCAGTACTTC
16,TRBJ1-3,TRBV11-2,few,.,CASSLVSGTSGNTIYF,TGTGCCAGCAGCTTAGTTTCCGGAACCTCTGGAAACACCATATATTTT
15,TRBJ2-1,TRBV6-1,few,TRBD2,CASSLLAGALNEQFF,TGTGCCAGCAGTCTACTAGCGGGGGCTCTGAATGAGCAGTTCTTC
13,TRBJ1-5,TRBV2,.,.,CASSVDEDQPQHF,TGTGCCAGCAGTGTGGACGAGGATCAGCCCCAGCATTTT